This T cell receptor beta chain was sequenced for a study of cytomegalovirus exposure and HLA in healthy donors. The length of the CDR3 is 13 residues. Germline CDR1 and CDR2: MNHNS and SASEGT. V was clipped by 10 bases and J by 1 base, with 13 bases between them. Study-wide results and caveats: The authors listed 150 to 200 TCR beta chains as cytomegalovirus-associated.

Among the donors, all were healthy bone marrow donors. Turning to this clone: Its target is not known.

The PCR employed 60 Vbeta primers together with 13 Jbeta primers. Generated by immunoSEQ multiplex PCR, the TCRdb table keeps only in-frame clones and is missing some. The sample yields some 120,000 clones, approximately 80% seen once. Sequenced input: PBMCs. The sequence was collected from a young woman in good health and CMV-seronegative. The genes are TRBV6-1 and TRBJ1-1, with D uncertain. CDR3 DNA sequence: TGTGCCACCTGGTTTTTGAGGAACACTGAAGCTTTCTTT. Translating it yields CATWFLRNTEAFF.